The rows below give T cell receptor beta chains drawn from one sample of a study of radiation and T cells in renal cell carcinoma. The data were produced by immunoSEQ multiplex PCR, yet TCRdb's version contains in-frame clones alone and is incomplete. The data show 20,000 to 30,000 clones, with roughly 80% seen just once and 30% to 40% held by the top ten. The material was blood, obtained from a patient whose treatment included radiotherapy and nephrectomy. The receptors come from a man aged 55 to 70 with renal cell carcinoma. Each CDR3 is given with its conserved first and last residue. The D gene is left open where the match is weak. Not every row has a clone size; where given, it reads once, few, many or a size class.

d_call,j_call,clone_size,v_call,cdr3_nt,cdr3_aa
-,TRBJ2-1,-,TRBV5-1,TGCGCCAGCAGCTTCGGGTTGAGGAGTGAGCAGTTCTTC,CASSFGLRSEQFF
-,TRBJ2-3,-,TRBV9,TGTGCCAGCAGCGTCGAGTTTAGCACAGATACGCAGTATTTT,CASSVEFSTDTQYF
-,TRBJ2-1,-,TRBV20-1,TGCAGTGCAAACATAGGTGAGCAGTTCTTC,CSANIGEQFF
-,TRBJ2-1,-,TRBV19,TGTGCCAGTCACGGGGCCAGGGAAAAAAACAATGAGCAGTTCTTC,CASHGAREKNNEQFF
TRBD2,TRBJ2-3,-,TRBV7-8,TGTGCCAGCAGCTACGGACTAGCGGGAGAGTCTCTGCCCACAGATACGCAGTATTTT,CASSYGLAGESLPTDTQYF
-,TRBJ2-7,-,TRBV11-2,TGTGCCAGCAGCCCCGGGACACCTATGGGCGAGCAGTACTTC,CASSPGTPMGEQYF
-,TRBJ2-3,-,TRBV28,TGTGCCAGCAGTTTTGGCGGGAGCACAGATACGCAGTATTTT,CASSFGGSTDTQYF
TRBD1,TRBJ1-2,-,TRBV7-2,TGTGCCAGCAGCCCCGCGACAGGGGCGACCTATGGCTACACCTTC,CASSPATGATYGYTF
-,TRBJ1-6,-,TRBV30,TGTGCCTGGAGTGACAGGGTACACTCACCCCTCCACTTT,CAWSDRVHSPLHF
TRBD2,TRBJ2-3,-,TRBV5-6,TGTGCCAGCAGCTTGAGACTAGCAATGGATACGCAGTATTTT,CASSLRLAMDTQYF
-,TRBJ1-2,-,TRBV20-1,TGCAGTGCCAAGACGTTCTATGGCTACACCTTC,CSAKTFYGYTF
-,TRBJ2-3,-,TRBV9,TGTGCCAGCAACCCGACGGGTAGCACAGATACGCAGTATTTT,CASNPTGSTDTQYF
TRBD2,TRBJ2-1,once,TRBV7-2,TGTGCCAGCAATTCCCTAGCGGACAATGAGCAGTTCTTC,CASNSLADNEQFF
-,TRBJ1-2,-,TRBV5-4,TGTGCCAGCAGCTTGAAGGGGCTTGGCTACACCTTC,CASSLKGLGYTF
TRBD1,TRBJ2-5,once,TRBV7-9,TGTGCCAGCAGCGCAGACAGGGCCATCCAAGAGACCCAGTACTTC,CASSADRAIQETQYF
TRBD2,TRBJ2-7,once,TRBV6-5,TGTGCCAGCTCGGGGGGAGCCTACGAGCAGTACTTC,CASSGGAYEQYF
-,TRBJ2-1,-,TRBV5-6,TGTGCCAGCAGCTTGTTGGATTACAATGAGCAGTTCTTC,CASSLLDYNEQFF
-,TRBJ2-7,-,TRBV5-1,TGCGCCAGCAGCTCCGACAGTACAACCTACGAGCAGTACTTC,CASSSDSTTYEQYF
-,TRBJ2-1,-,TRBV4-1,TGCGCCAGCAGCCCCACACCTTCCCGTAACAATGAGCAGTTCTTC,CASSPTPSRNNEQFF
-,TRBJ2-2,-,TRBV15,TGTGCCACCAGCAGAGAACAGACCGGGGAGCTGTTTTTT,CATSREQTGELFF
-,TRBJ2-3,-,TRBV19,TGTGCCAGTAGTATTTCGACAGATACGCAGTATTTT,CASSISTDTQYF
TRBD1,TRBJ1-2,-,TRBV2,TGTGCCAGCAGGGACCCGGGACAGTTAAGCTACACCTTC,CASRDPGQLSYTF
TRBD2,TRBJ2-4,-,TRBV30,TGTGCCTGGGCCCTTGGGGGAGGGGTCAAAAACATTCAGTACTTC,CAWALGGGVKNIQYF
-,TRBJ2-7,-,TRBV7-2,TGTGCCAGCAGCCTCGCGCCGGGGATCCACGAGCAGTACTTC,CASSLAPGIHEQYF
-,TRBJ1-2,-,TRBV7-2,TGTGCCAGCAGCGATCCCTATTATGGCTACACCTTC,CASSDPYYGYTF
TRBD1,TRBJ2-7,-,TRBV19,TGTGCCAGTACTCCGGGACAGGGGGTGTCCTACGAGCAGTACTTC,CASTPGQGVSYEQYF
TRBD1,TRBJ1-4,-,TRBV19,TGTGCCAGTATCGACAGGGGCAAGGATGAAAAACTGTTTTTT,CASIDRGKDEKLFF
-,TRBJ2-7,-,TRBV18,TGTGCCAGCTCACCAGAGGGATACTTCAGGGAGCAGTACTTC,CASSPEGYFREQYF
-,TRBJ1-1,medium-sized,TRBV28,TGTGCCAGCAGTTTGACGCAAAACACTGAAGCTTTCTTT,CASSLTQNTEAFF
TRBD2,TRBJ2-3,-,TRBV5-1,TGCGCCACCGGCGGGGGACGGAGCACAGATACGCAGTATTTT,CATGGGRSTDTQYF
-,TRBJ1-6,-,TRBV30,TGTGCCTGGAGAGGACAGTCCTATAATTCACCCCTCCACTTT,CAWRGQSYNSPLHF
TRBD1,TRBJ1-2,-,TRBV27,TGTGCCAGCAGTTTAAAGGGACAGGGCTTCTATGGCTACACCTTC,CASSLKGQGFYGYTF